One and the same sample provided the 9 T cell receptor beta chains below, sequenced in a study of blood T cell repertoires in COVID-19. The assay was immunoSEQ multiplex PCR, and TCRdb's table has in-frame clones only and misses some. The table shows about 240,000 clones, with 86% occurring only once. The sequenced material came from peripheral blood. The receptors were sampled from a woman in her 30s who had recovered from COVID-19.

V gene TRBV7-2 combines with J gene TRBJ2-7; unclear D gene. Trimming took off 3 bases at V and 3 bases at J, with 12 bases between the two ends. The germline CDR1 and CDR2 sequences are SGHTA and FQGNSA. The CDR3 sequence is 14 residues long. CDR3 amino acids: CASSFSSFVYEQYF. Written as DNA, the CDR3 is TGTGCCAGCAGCTTTTCTTCTTTCGTCTACGAGCAGTACTTC.

The chain uses TRBV18 and TRBJ2-7; maybe TRBD1 (5 bases). Germline V CDR1 and CDR2: KGHSH, LQKENI. V was pared by 8 bases and J by 2 bases, with 13 bases between. The CDR3 has 13 amino acids. This CDR3 is CASTDDSTYEQYF. CDR3 DNA: TGTGCCAGCACAGACGACAGCACCTACGAGCAGTACTTC.

This chain joins TRBV9 and TRBJ1-2; the D gene is possibly TRBD1 (6 bases). Trimming took off 4 bases at V and 7 bases at J, with 14 bases between the two ends. In germline, CDR1 is SGDLS, CDR2 YYNGEE. The CDR3 length is 13 residues. CDR3 sequence (DNA): TGTGCCAGCAGCCACACAGGGTCACTTGGCTACACCTTC. Its protein is CASSHTGSLGYTF.

This chain uses TRBV14 with TRBJ2-7; 8 positions match TRBD1. The CDR3 runs 14 residues. Germline values: CDR1 SGHDN, CDR2 FVKESK. The junction had 8 bases not matched to a gene; V was cut back by 4 bases and J by 6 bases. The DNA of the CDR3 is TGTGCCAGCAGCCGACCGGGACAGGTGAGCGAGCAGTACTTC. Its translation is CASSRPGQVSEQYF.

CDR3 protein: CASSSGGGFPDTQYF. Written as DNA, the CDR3 is TGTGCCAGCAGTTCCGGGGGGGGGTTTCCAGATACGCAGTATTTT. The chain recombines TRBV6-2 or TRBV6-3 with TRBJ2-3, with TRBD2 matching over 8 bases. The trim removed 4 bases at V and 4 bases at J, leaving 7 bases unmatched. This CDR3 is built from 15 residues. Germline assignment: CDR1 MNHEY and CDR2 SVGEGT.

The gene calls are TRBV29-1 and TRBJ2-7; 9 bases line up with TRBD2. The V gene end was trimmed by 4 bases and the J gene end by 0 bases; junction bases not matched to a gene: 7. The CDR3 has 15 amino acids. From germline, CDR1 is SQVTM and CDR2 ANQGSEA. In nucleotides, the CDR3 is TGCAGCGTTGGGGAAGCGGGGGGCTACTCCTACGAGCAGTACTTC. It translates to CSVGEAGGYSYEQYF.

This chain joins TRBV7-2 and TRBJ2-3; the D gene is possibly TRBD1 (5 bases). V lost 4 bases to trimming and J lost 4 bases, with 9 bases between them. Germline CDR1 and CDR2: SGHTA and FQGNSA. This CDR3 contains 13 residues. The chain's CDR3 is CASSSQVPDTQYF. In nucleotides, the CDR3 is TGTGCCAGCAGCTCACAGGTTCCAGATACGCAGTATTTT.

The chain is built from TRBV11-2 and TRBJ1-2, with TRBD1 as a possible D gene (6 bases). CDR1 and CDR2 (germline): SGHAT, FQNNGV. This CDR3 is 16 amino acids long. Trimming took off 5 bases at V and 0 bases at J, with 16 bases between the two ends. CDR3 amino acids: CASSPGHVTSNYGYTF. The CDR3 nucleotides are TGTGCCAGCAGCCCGGGACATGTAACGTCTAACTATGGCTACACCTTC.

This clone was seen just once. V usage is TRBV5-6 and J usage is TRBJ2-7, with 7 bases matching TRBD1. This CDR3 region has 12 residues. Trimming cost V 7 bases and J 4 bases; bases outside gene matches: 5. The germline V gene encodes CDR1 SGHDT and CDR2 YYEEEE. DNA of the CDR3: TGTGCCAGCGGACGGGACAGTTACGAGCAGTACTTC. This codes for CASGRDSYEQYF.